A selection of T cell receptor beta chains follows, all from one sample in a study of cytomegalovirus exposure and HLA in healthy donors. Generated by immunoSEQ multiplex PCR, the TCRdb table keeps only in-frame clones and is missing some. Counted here are more than 100,000 clones, 60% to 85% occurring once; the ten biggest clones make up approximately 1.8%. The material sequenced was PBMCs. The receptors were sampled from a female donor in good health and CMV-seropositive. The CDR3 runs from the conserved cysteine through the conserved F or W. A D gene is named only where the DNA matches it firmly. Clone size is given for some rows only: seen once, a few or many times, or a class if the clone is expanded.

clone size | J gene | CDR3 length | V gene | D gene | CDR3 DNA | CDR3 protein
NA | TRBJ2-1 | 17 | TRBV7-9 | TRBD2 | TGTGCCAGCAGCCTCCGAAGGACTAGCGGAAACTACAATGAGCAGTTCTTC | CASSLRRTSGNYNEQFF
NA | TRBJ2-5 | 14 | TRBV7-3 | TRBD1 | TGTGCCAGCAGCTCGGGACAGGGTTTCGAGACCCAGTACTTC | CASSSGQGFETQYF
once | TRBJ2-3 | 17 | TRBV4-2 | TRBD2 | TGTGCCAGCAGCCAAGAGGGGACTAGCGGGGTTTTCGATACGCAGTATTTT | CASSQEGTSGVFDTQYF
NA | TRBJ2-7 | 17 | TRBV7-9 | TRBD2 | TGTGCCAGCAGCTTAGCGGGGACTAGCGGCATCTCCTACGAGCAGTACTTC | CASSLAGTSGISYEQYF
few | TRBJ1-4 | 15 | TRBV4-1 | NA | TGCGCCAGCAGCCACTCGCTCAGGGCGGAGGAAAAACTGTTTTTT | CASSHSLRAEEKLFF
NA | TRBJ2-7 | 15 | TRBV28 | TRBD2 | TGTGCCAGCAGTTTAGATGTAGCGGGCGCCTACGAGCAGTACTTC | CASSLDVAGAYEQYF
NA | TRBJ2-5 | 14 | TRBV9 | NA | TGTGCCAGCAGCGTAGTCGACTCTCAAGAGACCCAGTACTTC | CASSVVDSQETQYF
NA | TRBJ1-4 | 15 | TRBV6-5 | NA | TGTGCCAGCCTTCGACAGGAGCTACCGAATGAAAAACTGTTTTTT | CASLRQELPNEKLFF
NA | TRBJ2-5 | 17 | TRBV7-9 | TRBD2 | TGTGCCAGCAGCCCCCCACGGGACCTAGCGGGAGAAGAGACCCAGTACTTC | CASSPPRDLAGEETQYF
NA | TRBJ2-1 | 13 | TRBV7-3 | NA | TGTGCCAGCAGTTCAAACAGGGAGAGTGAGCAGTTCTTC | CASSSNRESEQFF
NA | TRBJ2-1 | 14 | TRBV4-1 | TRBD2 | TGCGCCACCAGAAAGCTAGCGGGGAACAATGAGCAGTTCTTC | CATRKLAGNNEQFF
NA | TRBJ2-7 | 11 | TRBV7-9 | NA | TGTGTAATCGGGAACTCCTACGAGCAGTACTTC | CVIGNSYEQYF
NA | TRBJ1-2 | 14 | TRBV4-1 | NA | TGCGCCAGCAGCCAAGAACAGGGTATTCGGGGCTACACCTTC | CASSQEQGIRGYTF
NA | TRBJ1-1 | 14 | TRBV18 | TRBD1 | TGTGCCAGCTCATTCACAGGGGTAGGGACTGAAGCTTTCTTT | CASSFTGVGTEAFF
NA | TRBJ2-7 | 14 | TRBV7-3 | NA | TGTGCCAGCAGCTTAATGCCAGTACGTCAGGAGCAGTACTTC | CASSLMPVRQEQYF
few | TRBJ2-1 | 15 | TRBV28 | TRBD2 | TGTGCCAGCAGCTCAATTTCACTATCGGGACTAGAACAGTTCTTC | CASSSISLSGLEQFF